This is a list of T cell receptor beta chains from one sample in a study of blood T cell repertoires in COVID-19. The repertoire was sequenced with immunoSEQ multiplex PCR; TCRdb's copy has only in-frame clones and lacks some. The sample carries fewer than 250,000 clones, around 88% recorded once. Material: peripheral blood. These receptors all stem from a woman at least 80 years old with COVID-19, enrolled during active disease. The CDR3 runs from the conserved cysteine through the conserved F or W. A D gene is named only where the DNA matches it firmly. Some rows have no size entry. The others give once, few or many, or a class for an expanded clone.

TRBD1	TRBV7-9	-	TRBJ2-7	CASSSGQVSNEQYF	TGTGCCAGCAGCTCGGGACAGGTCTCCAACGAGCAGTACTTC
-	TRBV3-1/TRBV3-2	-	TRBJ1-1	CASSLRGGRTEAFF	TGTGCCAGCAGCCTACGGGGGGGACGTACTGAAGCTTTCTTT
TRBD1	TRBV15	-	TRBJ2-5	CATSGRDRGLQETQYF	TGTGCCACCAGCGGGAGGGACAGGGGGCTCCAAGAGACCCAGTACTTC
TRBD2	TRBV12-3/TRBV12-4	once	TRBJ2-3	CASSVGTSPDLF	TGTGCCAGCAGCGTAGGGACTAGCCCGGACCTTTTT
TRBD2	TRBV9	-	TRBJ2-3	CASSVTSGGISDTQYF	TGTGCCAGCAGCGTAACGAGCGGGGGGATCTCAGATACGCAGTATTTT
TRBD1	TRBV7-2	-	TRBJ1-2	CASSSDRYYGYTF	TGTGCCAGCAGCTCGGACAGGTACTATGGCTACACCTTC
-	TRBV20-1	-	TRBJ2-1	CSASGGAYNEQFF	TGCAGTGCTAGTGGGGGCGCGTACAATGAGCAGTTCTTC
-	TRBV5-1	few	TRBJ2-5	CASSPSGPPGSQYF	TGCGCCAGCAGCCCGAGCGGGCCTCCCGGTTCCCAGTACTTC
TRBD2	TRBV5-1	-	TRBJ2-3	CASSLGLAGGTDTQYF	TGCGCCAGCAGCCTCGGACTAGCGGGGGGCACAGATACGCAGTATTTT
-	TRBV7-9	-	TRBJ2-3	CASSMGGPMGTDTQYF	TGTGCCAGCAGTATGGGAGGTCCTATGGGCACAGATACGCAGTATTTT
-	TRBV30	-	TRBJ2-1	CAWRREKGNEQFF	TGTGCCTGGAGGAGGGAGAAGGGCAATGAGCAGTTCTTC
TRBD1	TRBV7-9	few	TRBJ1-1	CASTNSDRVEAFF	TGTGCCAGCACCAACTCCGACAGGGTTGAAGCTTTCTTT